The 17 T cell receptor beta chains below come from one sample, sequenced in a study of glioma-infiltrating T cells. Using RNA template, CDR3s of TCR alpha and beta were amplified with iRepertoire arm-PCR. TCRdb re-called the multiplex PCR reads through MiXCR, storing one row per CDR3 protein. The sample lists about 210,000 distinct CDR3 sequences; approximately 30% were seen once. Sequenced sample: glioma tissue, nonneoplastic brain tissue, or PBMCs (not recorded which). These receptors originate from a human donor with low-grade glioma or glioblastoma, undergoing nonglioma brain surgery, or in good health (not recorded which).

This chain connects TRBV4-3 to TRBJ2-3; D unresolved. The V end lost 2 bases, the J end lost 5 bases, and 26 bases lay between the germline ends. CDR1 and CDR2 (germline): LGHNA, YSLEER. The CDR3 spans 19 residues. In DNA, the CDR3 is TGCGCCAGCAGCCAATACCCCCCCTGGGCAGGTCGTCGCAGAGATACGCAGTATTTT. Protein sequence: CASSQYPPWAGRRRDTQYF.

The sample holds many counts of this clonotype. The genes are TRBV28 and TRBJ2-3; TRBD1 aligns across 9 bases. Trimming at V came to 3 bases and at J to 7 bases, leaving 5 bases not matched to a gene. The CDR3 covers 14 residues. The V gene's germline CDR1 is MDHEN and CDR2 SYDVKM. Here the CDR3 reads CASSLGQGRNTQYF. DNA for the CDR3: TGTGCCAGCAGTTTGGGACAGGGTCGGAATACGCAGTATTTT. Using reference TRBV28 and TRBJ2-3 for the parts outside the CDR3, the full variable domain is DVKVTQSSRYLVKRTGEKVFLECVQDMDHENMFWYRQDPGLGLRLIYFSYDVKMKEKGDIPEGYSVSREKKERFSLILESASTNQTSMYLCASSLGQGRNTQYFGPGTRLTVL.

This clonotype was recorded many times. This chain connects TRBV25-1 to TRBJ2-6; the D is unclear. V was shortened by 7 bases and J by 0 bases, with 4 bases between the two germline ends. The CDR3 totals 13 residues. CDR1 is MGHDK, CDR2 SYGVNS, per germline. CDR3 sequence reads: CASTGSGANVLTF. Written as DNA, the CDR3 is TGTGCCAGCACAGGCTCTGGGGCCAACGTCCTGACTTTC.

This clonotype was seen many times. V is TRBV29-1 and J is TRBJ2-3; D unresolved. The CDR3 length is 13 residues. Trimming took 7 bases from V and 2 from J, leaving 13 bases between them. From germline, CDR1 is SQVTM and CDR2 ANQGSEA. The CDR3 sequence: CSARTPLTDTQYF. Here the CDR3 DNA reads TGCAGCGCGCGGACCCCACTCACAGATACGCAGTATTTT.

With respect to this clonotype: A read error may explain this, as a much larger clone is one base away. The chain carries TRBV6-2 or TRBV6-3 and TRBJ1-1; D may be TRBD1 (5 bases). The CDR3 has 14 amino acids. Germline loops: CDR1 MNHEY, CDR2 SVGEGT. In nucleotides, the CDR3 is TGCGCCAGCATTAGGGACGGTATGAACACTGAAGCTTTCTTT. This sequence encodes CASIRDGMNTEAFF.

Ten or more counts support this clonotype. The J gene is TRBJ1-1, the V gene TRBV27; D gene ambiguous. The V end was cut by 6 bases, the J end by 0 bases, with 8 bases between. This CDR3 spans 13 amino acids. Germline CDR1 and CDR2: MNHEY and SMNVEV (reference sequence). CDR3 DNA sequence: TGTGCCAGCAGATCCCTCATGAACACTGAAGCTTTCTTT. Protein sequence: CASRSLMNTEAFF.

This CDR3 reads CASSYFLYGGPEAFF. DNA for the CDR3: TGTGCCAGCAGTTACTTCCTGTACGGCGGGCCTGAAGCTTTCTTT. V and J are TRBV6-6 and TRBJ1-1; D unresolved. This CDR3 has 15 residues. Germline V lookup: CDR1 MNHNY, CDR2 SVGAGI (reference sequence). Trimming left V 1 base short and J 6 bases short, with 15 bases between.

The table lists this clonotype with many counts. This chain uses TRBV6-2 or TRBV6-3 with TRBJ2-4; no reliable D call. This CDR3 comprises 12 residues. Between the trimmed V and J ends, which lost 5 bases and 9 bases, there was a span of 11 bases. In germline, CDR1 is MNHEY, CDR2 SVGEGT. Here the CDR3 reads CASSEMAPIQYF. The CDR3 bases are TGTGCCAGCAGTGAGATGGCTCCCATTCAGTACTTC.

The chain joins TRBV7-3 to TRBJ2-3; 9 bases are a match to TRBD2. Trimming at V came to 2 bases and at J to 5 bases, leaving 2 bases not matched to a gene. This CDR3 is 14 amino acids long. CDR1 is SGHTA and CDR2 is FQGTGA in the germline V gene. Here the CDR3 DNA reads TGTGCCAGCAGCTTAGCGGGAGGGGTAGATACGCAGTATTTT. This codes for CASSLAGGVDTQYF.

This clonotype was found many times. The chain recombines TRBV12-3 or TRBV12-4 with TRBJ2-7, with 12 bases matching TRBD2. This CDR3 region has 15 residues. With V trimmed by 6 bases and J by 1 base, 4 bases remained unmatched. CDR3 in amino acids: CASRPGLAGSYEQYF. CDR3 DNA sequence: TGTGCCAGCAGGCCAGGACTAGCGGGATCCTACGAGCAGTACTTC.

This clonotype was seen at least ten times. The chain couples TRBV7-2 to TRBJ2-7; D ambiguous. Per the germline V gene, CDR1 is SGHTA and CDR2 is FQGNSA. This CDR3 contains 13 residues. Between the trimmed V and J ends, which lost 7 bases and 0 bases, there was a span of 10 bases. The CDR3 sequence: CASTTTSSYEQYF. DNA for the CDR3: TGTGCCAGCACCACAACCAGCTCCTACGAGCAGTACTTC.

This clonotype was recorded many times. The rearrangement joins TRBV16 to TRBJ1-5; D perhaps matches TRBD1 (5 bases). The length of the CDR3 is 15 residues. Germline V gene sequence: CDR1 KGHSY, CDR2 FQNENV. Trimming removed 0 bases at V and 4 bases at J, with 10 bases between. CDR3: CASSQSSGMNQPQHF. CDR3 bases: TGTGCCAGCAGCCAATCGTCAGGGATGAATCAGCCCCAGCATTTT.

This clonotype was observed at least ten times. CDR3 sequence (DNA): TGTGCCAGCAGCCAAGAACAGACAGCCTACGAGCAGTACTTC. This codes for CASSQEQTAYEQYF. This sequence joins TRBV14 and TRBJ2-7, with D tentatively TRBD1 (5 bases). There are 14 residues in the CDR3. CDR1 is SGHDN, CDR2 FVKESK, per germline. V was clipped by 0 bases and J by 2 bases, with 8 bases between them.

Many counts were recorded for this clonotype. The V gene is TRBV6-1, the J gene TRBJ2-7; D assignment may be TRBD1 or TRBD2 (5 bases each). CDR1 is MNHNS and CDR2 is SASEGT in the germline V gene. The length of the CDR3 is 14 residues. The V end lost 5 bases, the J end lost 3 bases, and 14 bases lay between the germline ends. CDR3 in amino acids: CASSPRGADYEQYF. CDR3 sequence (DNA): TGTGCCAGCAGTCCCCGGGGCGCAGACTACGAGCAGTACTTC.

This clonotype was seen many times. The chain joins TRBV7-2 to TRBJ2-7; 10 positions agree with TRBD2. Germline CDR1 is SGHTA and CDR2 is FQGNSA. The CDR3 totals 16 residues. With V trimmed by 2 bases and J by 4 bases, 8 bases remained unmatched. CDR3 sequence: CASSLYPSGRSYEQYF. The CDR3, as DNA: TGTGCCAGCAGCTTATATCCTAGCGGGAGATCATACGAGCAGTACTTC.

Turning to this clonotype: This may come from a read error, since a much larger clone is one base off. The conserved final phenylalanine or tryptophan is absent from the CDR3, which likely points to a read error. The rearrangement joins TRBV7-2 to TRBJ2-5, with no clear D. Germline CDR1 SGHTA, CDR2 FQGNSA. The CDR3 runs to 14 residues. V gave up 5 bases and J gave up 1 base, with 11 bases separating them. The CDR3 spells CASSQRWVQETQYL. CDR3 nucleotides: TGTGCCAGCAGCCAACGGTGGGTCCAAGAGACCCAGTACCTC.

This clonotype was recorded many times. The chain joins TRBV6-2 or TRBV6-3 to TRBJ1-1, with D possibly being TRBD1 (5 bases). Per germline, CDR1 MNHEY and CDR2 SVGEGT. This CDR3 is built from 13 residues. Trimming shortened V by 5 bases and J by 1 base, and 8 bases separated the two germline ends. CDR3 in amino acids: CASSSTGNTEAFF. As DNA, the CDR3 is TGTGCCAGCAGTAGTACAGGGAACACTGAAGCTTTCTTT.